Shown below are 30 T cell receptor beta chains from a single sample sequenced in a study of metastatic and nonmetastatic thyroid tumors. TCRdb re-called the PCR reads with MiXCR. Of about 37,000 clones in the sample, roughly 28% were seen once. Ahead of thyroid surgery, no patient had received treatment of any kind. The sample comprised blood. The receptors were gathered from a male donor with papillary thyroid cancer or a benign thyroid nodule (not recorded which). Some clones in this sample may be carry-over from other donors' samples.

The chain is built from TRBV6-5 and TRBJ2-7; D not resolved. The CDR3 runs 13 residues. The germline CDR1 and CDR2 sequences are MNHEY and SVGAGI. V shed 4 bases and J shed 2 bases, with 9 bases lying between them. For the CDR3, the DNA is TGTGCCAGCAGTTTAGGGCCCACCTACGAGCAGTACTTC. It translates to CASSLGPTYEQYF.

This clone was counted a few times. Being one base from a much bigger clone, this may be a read error. The chain is built from TRBV18 and TRBJ1-1, with D possibly TRBD1 on 5 matching bases. CDR3 length: 13 residues. The germline gives CDR1 KGHSH, CDR2 LQKENI. CDR3 sequence (DNA): TGTGCCTGCTCACCACGTCCAGGGATTGAAGCTTTCTTT. Amino acid sequence: CACSPRPGIEAFF.

The chain combines TRBV20-1 with TRBJ1-1; a weak D match, TRBD1 (5 bases). The germline V gene encodes CDR1 DFQATT and CDR2 SNEGSKA (reference sequence). This CDR3 contains 11 residues. CDR3 DNA sequence: TGCAGCTCGGGGGGGAACACTGAAGCTTTCTTT. Protein sequence: CSSGGNTEAFF.

This clone was seen many times. The rearrangement links TRBV28 to TRBJ2-3, with D tentatively TRBD2 (5 bases). The CDR3 is 14 amino acids. Germline V gene data show CDR1 as MDHEN and CDR2 as SYDVKM. V was pared by 6 bases and J by 4 bases, with 14 bases between. The CDR3 loop is CASRDTSGADTQYF. CDR3 nucleotides: TGTGCCAGCAGAGATACTAGTGGCGCAGATACGCAGTATTTT.

The chain carries TRBV4-2 and TRBJ2-1; 7 bases match TRBD2. The CDR3 totals 15 residues. Germline values: CDR1 LGHNA, CDR2 YNFKEQ. V was pared by 0 bases and J by 7 bases, with 6 bases of the junction left unmatched. CDR3 in DNA: TGTGCCAGCAGCCAAGATGAGGGTAGCGGGAATGAGCAGTTCTTC. This gives the protein CASSQDEGSGNEQFF.

The genes are TRBV9 and TRBJ1-4; maybe TRBD1 (5 bases). CDR3 length: 15 amino acids. Looked up from germline, CDR1 is SGDLS and CDR2 is YYNGEE. The V end was cut by 4 bases, the J end by 4 bases, with 14 bases between. CDR3 sequence reads: CASSPGGLNNEKLFF. The CDR3 nucleotides are TGTGCCAGCAGCCCGGGGGGATTGAATAATGAAAAACTGTTTTTT.

V and J are TRBV6-2 or TRBV6-3 and TRBJ1-2; 8 bases map to TRBD1. V lost 6 bases to trimming and J lost 5 bases; unmatched junction nucleotides: 8. Per the germline V gene, CDR1 is MNHEY and CDR2 is SVGEGT. CDR3 size: 14 residues. The CDR3 sequence: CASSRGQGGYGYTF. CDR3 coding DNA: TGTGCCAGCAGCCGCGGACAGGGAGGATATGGCTACACCTTC.

The chain joins TRBV5-8 to TRBJ1-1; D not certain. CDR3 length: 15 amino acids. Trimming shortened V by 6 bases and J by 0 bases, and 15 bases separated the two germline ends. Germline-derived CDR1 and CDR2 are SGHTS and YDEGEE. The chain's CDR3 is CASIPRTVMNTEAFF. CDR3 sequence (DNA): TGTGCCAGCATCCCAAGGACGGTCATGAACACTGAAGCTTTCTTT. The full variable domain, its missing parts supplied by reference TRBV5-8 and TRBJ1-1, is EAGVTQSPTHLIKTRGQQATLRCSPISGHTSVYWYQQALGLGLQFLLWYDEGEERNRGNFPPRFSGRQFPNYSSELNVNALELEDSALYLCASIPRTVMNTEAFFGQGTRLTVV.

V and J are TRBV6-1 and TRBJ1-2, with D tentatively TRBD1 (6 bases). The V gene's germline CDR1 is MNHNS and CDR2 SASEGT. This CDR3 is 16 amino acids long. V lost 4 bases to trimming and J lost 4 bases, with 19 bases between them. CDR3: CASSARQVPGGYGYTF. CDR3 in DNA: TGTGCCAGCAGTGCTCGACAGGTCCCAGGTGGCTATGGCTACACCTTC.

This clone has a handful of counts. The chain combines TRBV12-3 or TRBV12-4 with TRBJ2-5; 9 bases line up with TRBD2. The CDR3 extends over 17 amino acids. The J segment lost 5 bases and the V segment lost 3 bases, leaving 13 bases of the junction unmatched. The CDR3 loop is CASSFSGRWPGGETQYF. The CDR3 coding sequence is TGTGCCAGCAGTTTCAGCGGGAGGTGGCCAGGAGGGGAGACCCAGTACTTC.

In its sample, this clone is medium-sized. The chain joins TRBV5-1 to TRBJ2-7; D is ambiguous. Germline CDR1 is SGHRS and CDR2 is YFSETQ. Trimming took off 4 bases at V and 0 bases at J, with 14 bases between the two ends. CDR3 length equals 15 residues. Here the CDR3 reads CASSADGYSSYEQYF. CDR3 nucleotides: TGCGCCAGCAGCGCGGATGGGTACAGCTCCTACGAGCAGTACTTC.

This clone occurred many times. Other DNA sequences of this sample code for an identical CDR3. The rearrangement joins TRBV5-4 to TRBJ1-1; tentatively, D is TRBD1 (6 bases). Trimming cost V 5 bases and J 5 bases, with 13 bases left between them. Per germline, CDR1 SGHNT and CDR2 YYREEE (reference sequence). This CDR3 has 13 residues. The CDR3 bases are TGTGCCAGCAGTTCAAGTCAGGGGACTGAAGCTTTCTTT. Protein product: CASSSSQGTEAFF.

Judged by abundance, this clone is medium-sized. The chain is built from TRBV6-1 and TRBJ2-7; D is possibly TRBD1 (8 bases). Germline V gene sequence: CDR1 MNHNS, CDR2 SASEGT. There are 14 residues in the CDR3. V was clipped by 5 bases and J by 5 bases, with 16 bases between them. CDR3 sequence: CASSSRTGRDEQYF. The CDR3 DNA sequence: TGTGCCAGCAGTTCCCGGACAGGGAGGGACGAGCAGTACTTC.

This clone was found many times. V gene TRBV5-4 combines with J gene TRBJ2-2; D is unclear. The CDR3 has 18 amino acids. Germline values: CDR1 SGHNT, CDR2 YYREEE (reference sequence). Trimming took 0 bases from V and 3 from J, leaving 18 bases between them. This CDR3 reads CASSLGTVLLPHTGELFF. CDR3 bases: TGTGCCAGCAGCTTGGGGACGGTACTTTTGCCCCACACCGGGGAGCTGTTTTTT.

This clone was seen at least ten times. The J gene is TRBJ2-2, the V gene TRBV10-3; 8 bases align to TRBD2. The J segment lost 6 bases and the V segment lost 0 bases, leaving 12 bases of the junction unmatched. The CDR3 length is 18 residues. Germline-derived CDR1 and CDR2 are ENHRY and SYGVKD. The CDR3: CAISESPWKRERAGELFF. CDR3 nucleotide sequence: TGTGCCATCAGTGAGTCCCCATGGAAGCGGGAGAGAGCCGGGGAGCTGTTTTTT.

The chain couples TRBV6-5 to TRBJ1-3; 8 bases agree with TRBD1. The CDR3 has 16 amino acids. The trim removed 0 bases at V and 3 bases at J, leaving 4 bases unmatched. CDR1 MNHEY and CDR2 SVGAGI come from the germline V gene. The CDR3 DNA is TGTGCCAGCAGTTACTCGTTTACAGGGGGTGGAAACACCATATATTTT. The encoded protein is CASSYSFTGGGNTIYF.

The V call is TRBV28, the J call TRBJ2-7; 9 bases align to TRBD2. This CDR3 is built from 16 residues. V shed 4 bases and J 5 bases; nucleotides not matched to a gene: 12. Per germline, CDR1 MDHEN and CDR2 SYDVKM. The DNA for the CDR3 is TGTGCCAGCAGTTCGCGGGGGGGGAAAGCAAGAGACGAGCAGTACTTC. It is translated as CASSSRGGKARDEQYF.

This clone is classed as medium-sized. This rearrangement joins TRBV20-1 to TRBJ2-7, with 7 bases identical to TRBD2. The germline CDR1 and CDR2 sequences are DFQATT and SNEGSKA (reference sequence). CDR3 length: 12 amino acids. The J segment lost 4 bases and the V segment lost 2 bases, leaving 2 bases of the junction unmatched. CDR3 amino acids: CSARLAEYEQYF. CDR3 coding DNA: TGCAGTGCTAGACTAGCGGAGTACGAGCAGTACTTC.

The rearrangement links TRBV6-2 or TRBV6-3 to TRBJ1-5; the match to TRBD1 covers 9 bases. This CDR3 comprises 15 residues. Germline CDR1 reads MNHEY; CDR2 reads SVGEGT. V trimming: 2 bases; J trimming: 3 bases; junction bases outside the gene matches: 2. CDR3 sequence: CASSYTGGDNQPQHF. In DNA form, the CDR3 reads TGTGCCAGCAGTTACACAGGGGGCGACAATCAGCCCCAGCATTTT.

This sequence joins TRBV12-3 or TRBV12-4 and TRBJ1-1; no clear D gene. The germline V and J ends were trimmed by 6 bases and 0 bases, with 8 bases remaining between them. This CDR3 spans 13 amino acids. CDR3 loop: CASSTGLNTEAFF. CDR3 in DNA: TGTGCCAGCAGCACCGGCTTGAACACTGAAGCTTTCTTT.

This clone occurred many times. The J gene is TRBJ2-3, the V gene TRBV3-1; 7 nucleotides align to TRBD2. The CDR3 totals 15 residues. CDR1 is LGHDT and CDR2 is YNNKEL in the germline V gene (reference sequence). V trimming: 5 bases; J trimming: 5 bases; junction bases outside the gene matches: 10. CDR3 sequence: CASSNLGGSRDTQYF. The CDR3 bases are TGTGCCAGCAGCAATCTTGGCGGGAGCCGAGATACGCAGTATTTT.

The genes are TRBV18 and TRBJ2-5, with 7 positions matching TRBD1. The CDR3 extends over 15 amino acids. The V gene end was trimmed by 2 bases and the J gene end by 0 bases; junction bases not matched to a gene: 3. Germline-derived CDR1 and CDR2 are KGHSH and LQKENI. The CDR3 loop reads CASSPNDRDQETQYF. The DNA of the CDR3 is TGTGCCAGCTCACCAAACGACAGGGACCAAGAGACCCAGTACTTC.

This clone appeared once. This chain joins TRBV14 and TRBJ1-6; TRBD1 agrees at 7 bases. Germline values: CDR1 SGHDN, CDR2 FVKESK. This CDR3 is 15 amino acids long. The trim removed 0 bases at V and 7 bases at J, leaving 3 bases unmatched. This CDR3 reads CASSQETGLNSPLHF. The CDR3 DNA follows: TGTGCCAGCAGCCAAGAGACAGGGTTAAATTCACCCCTCCACTTT.

This chain uses TRBV11-3 with TRBJ2-2; D unresolved. CDR3 length: 13 amino acids. CDR1 and CDR2 (germline): SGHNT, YENEEA. Trimming pared 3 bases from V and 3 bases from J, leaving 5 bases between. In DNA, the CDR3 is TGTGCCAGCAGCTTGTGGTACACCGGGGAGCTGTTTTTT. This translates into CASSLWYTGELFF.

V usage is TRBV6-1 and J usage is TRBJ2-7; 9 bases fit TRBD2. J gave up 1 base and V 6 bases, and 7 bases lay outside the gene matches. There are 15 residues in the CDR3. CDR1 MNHNS and CDR2 SASEGT come from the germline V gene. In DNA, the CDR3 is TGTGCCAGCAGCATGGGCGGGGGGGCGTCCTACGAGCAGTACTTC. Encoded protein: CASSMGGGASYEQYF.

This clone was seen a handful of times. The chain couples TRBV18 to TRBJ2-7, with 7 bases identical to TRBD2. Germline V gene sequence: CDR1 KGHSH, CDR2 LQKENI. CDR3 size: 15 residues. J gave up 4 bases and V 1 base, and 7 bases lay outside the gene matches. This chain's CDR3 is CASSPRASGSYEQYF. CDR3 bases: TGTGCCAGCTCACCACGGGCTAGCGGATCATACGAGCAGTACTTC.

In DNA form, the CDR3 reads TGTGCCAGCTCACCACCGTCCCAATCTAACTATGGCTACACCTTC. Its protein is CASSPPSQSNYGYTF. This chain connects TRBV18 to TRBJ1-2; no definite D call. V lost 0 bases and J lost 0, with 8 bases in between. The CDR3 consists of 15 residues. Germline V CDR1 and CDR2: KGHSH, LQKENI.

This chain joins TRBV6-1 and TRBJ1-3; perhaps TRBD1 as D (5 bases). Deletions cut 11 bases from V and 1 base from J, with 18 bases between. Germline V gene sequence: CDR1 MNHNS, CDR2 SASEGT. This CDR3 has 15 residues. The CDR3 coding sequence is TGTGCCGGACGGGATTGGGACGTTTCTGGAAACACCATATATTTT. Translating gives CAGRDWDVSGNTIYF.

At least ten counts were recorded for this clone. The chain uses TRBV28 and TRBJ2-7; 8 positions match TRBD2. Per the germline V gene, CDR1 is MDHEN and CDR2 is SYDVKM. The V and J ends lost 2 bases and 2 bases, in that order; junction bases with no gene match: 5. This CDR3 is 15 amino acids long. The CDR3 nucleotides read TGTGCCAGCAGTTTAGAACCAGCGGGAGCCTACGAGCAGTACTTC. Translated: CASSLEPAGAYEQYF.

This clone was seen repeatedly, ten times or more. The rearrangement links TRBV2 to TRBJ1-2, with TRBD1 as a possible D gene (6 bases). The length of the CDR3 is 15 residues. Per germline, CDR1 SNHLY and CDR2 FYNNEI. The V gene lost 6 bases and the J gene lost 4 bases, with 18 bases spanning the gap. As DNA, the CDR3 is TGTGCCAGCAGAGGGGGACACGGAACTACCTATGGCTACACCTTC. This codes for CASRGGHGTTYGYTF.